This T cell receptor beta chain was captured in a study of glioma-infiltrating T cells. General observations from the study: Gliomas, especially low-grade, showed above-expected tissue-blood divergence; non-neoplastic patients showed below. Only very few CDR3 sequences appeared in both tissue and blood.

This CDR3 has 15 residues. CDR1 is SGHNT and CDR2 is YYREEE in the germline V gene (reference sequence). Germline trimming cut 1 base from V and 5 bases from J; bases unmatched to any gene: 6. Using RNA template, CDR3s of TCR alpha and beta were amplified with iRepertoire arm-PCR. For one-step reverse transcription and amplification, about 90-400 ng of tissue mRNA or PBMC total RNA was used. TCRdb redid the calling of the multiplex PCR reads with MiXCR, one entry per CDR3 protein. The sample lists about 140,000 distinct CDR3 sequences, approximately 40% occurring once. As concerns this clonotype: Its antigen remains unknown.

The rearrangement links TRBV5-4 to TRBJ2-3; 8 bases map to TRBD2. The clonotype was recovered from a human donor with low-grade glioma or glioblastoma, undergoing nonglioma brain surgery, or in good health (not recorded which). Sequenced sample: glioma tissue, nonneoplastic brain tissue, or PBMCs (not recorded which). DNA of the CDR3: TGTGCCAGCAGCTTGCTTCGGGGGGGCCAAGATACGCAGTATTTT. Its translation is CASSLLRGGQDTQYF.